Listed here are 15 T cell receptor beta chains from one sample, sequenced in a study of CD4+ T cells in melanoma. Profiled with immunoSEQ multiplex PCR; TCRdb holds only in-frame clones, not every one. The sample consists of around 110,000 clones, over 80% of them appearing once. Material: peripheral blood. These TCRs come from a human donor with melanoma.

The rearrangement uses TRBV11-1 and TRBJ1-2; D possibly corresponds to TRBD1 (5 bases). CDR3 length equals 15 residues. Germline CDR1 and CDR2: SGHAT and FQDESV (reference sequence). The ends were cut back, 7 bases at V and 2 bases at J, with 17 bases in the middle. The CDR3 protein is CASTPGGLGNYGYTF. The CDR3 bases are TGTGCCAGCACTCCGGGGGGACTGGGGAACTATGGCTACACCTTC.

The V gene is TRBV27, the J gene TRBJ2-1; no clear D. CDR1 is MNHEY and CDR2 is SMNVEV in the germline V gene (reference sequence). V shed 6 bases and J shed 8 bases, with 11 bases lying between them. The CDR3 contains 12 residues. The CDR3: CASSPAWDEQFF. The CDR3 nucleotides are TGTGCCAGCAGCCCCGCCTGGGATGAGCAGTTCTTC.

The V and J genes are TRBV6-6 and TRBJ1-1; tentatively, D is TRBD1 (6 bases). Germline lookup yields CDR1 MNHNY and CDR2 SVGAGI (reference sequence). Trimming removed 5 bases from V and 1 base from J, with 11 bases in between. CDR3 length: 14 amino acids. The CDR3 sequence is CASSGDTPNTEAFF. The CDR3 region has the DNA TGTGCCAGCAGTGGGGACACCCCGAACACTGAAGCTTTCTTT.

This CDR3 is CATSRDLAGAHNEQFF. CDR3 coding DNA: TGTGCCACCAGCAGAGATCTAGCGGGGGCCCACAATGAGCAGTTCTTC. The J gene is TRBJ2-1, the V gene TRBV15; TRBD2 matches at 10 bases. From germline, CDR1 is LNHNV and CDR2 YYDKDF (reference sequence). CDR3 length: 16 residues. Unmatched junction bases numbered 4, after V lost 0 bases and J lost 5 bases.

This clone is labeled as medium-sized. V usage is TRBV7-9 and J usage is TRBJ2-7, with 7 bases fitting TRBD1. CDR1 is SEHNR, CDR2 FQNEAQ, per germline (reference sequence). Trimming removed 5 bases from V and 2 bases from J; junction bases left unmatched: 12. The CDR3 consists of 16 residues. CDR3 loop: CASSINTGDQTYEQYF. For the CDR3, the DNA is TGTGCCAGCAGCATAAACACAGGGGACCAAACCTACGAGCAGTACTTC.

V and J are TRBV30 and TRBJ2-7; TRBD1 or TRBD2 may be the D gene (5 bases each). Germline lookup yields CDR1 GTSNPN and CDR2 SVGIG (reference sequence). The CDR3 is made up of 15 amino acids. V lost 3 bases to trimming and J lost 4 bases, with 19 bases between them. CDR3 protein: CAWSVGRTQPYEQYF. In DNA form, the CDR3 reads TGTGCCTGGAGCGTGGGACGGACCCAACCGTACGAGCAGTACTTC. The full variable domain, in which reference TRBV30 and TRBJ2-7 provide the parts outside the CDR3, is SQTIHQWPATLVQPVGSPLSLECTVEGTSNPNLYWYRQAAGRGLQLLFYSVGIGQISSEVPQNLSASRPQDRQFILSSKKLLLSDSGFYLCAWSVGRTQPYEQYFGPGTRLTVT.

The chain recombines TRBV29-1 with TRBJ2-3; D is unresolved. The CDR3 runs to 16 residues. Germline V lookup: CDR1 SQVTM, CDR2 ANQGSEA. Between the trimmed V and J ends, which lost 3 bases and 3 bases, there was a span of 19 bases. CDR3 DNA sequence: TGCAGCGTTGATGTCCCGAGGAAAGGGCGGACAGATACGCAGTATTTT. This encodes CSVDVPRKGRTDTQYF.

The CDR3: CASSADYRASGNTIYF. In nucleotides, the CDR3 is TGTGCCAGCAGCGCTGACTACAGGGCATCCGGAAACACCATATATTTT. The chain combines TRBV5-4 with TRBJ1-3; TRBD1 might be the D (6 bases). The germline V gene encodes CDR1 SGHNT and CDR2 YYREEE (reference sequence). Between the trimmed V and J ends, which lost 4 bases and 4 bases, there was a span of 18 bases. The CDR3 consists of 16 residues.

The rearrangement joins TRBV5-6 to TRBJ2-2; possible D gene TRBD2, 6 bases. Per the germline V gene, CDR1 is SGHDT and CDR2 is YYEEEE. V was clipped by 1 base and J by 4 bases, with 11 bases between them. The CDR3 consists of 15 residues. The CDR3 loop reads CASSLLARSTGELFF. In nucleotides, the CDR3 is TGTGCCAGCAGCTTGCTAGCGCGAAGCACCGGGGAGCTGTTTTTT. Combining the CDR3 with reference TRBV5-6 and TRBJ2-2 gives the whole variable domain DAGVTQSPTHLIKTRGQQVTLRCSPKSGHDTVSWYQQALGQGPQFIFQYYEEEERQRGNFPDRFSGHQFPNYSSELNVNALLLGDSALYLCASSLLARSTGELFFGEGSRLTVL.

The chain recombines TRBV7-2 with TRBJ2-1; TRBD1 is a possible D gene (6 bases). Deletions cut 4 bases from V and 7 bases from J, with 17 bases between. Germline CDR1 and CDR2: SGHTA and FQGNSA. The CDR3 runs 15 residues. CDR3 bases: TGTGCCAGCAGCTCAAGTAGGGGGAGCAGGAATGAGCAGTTCTTC. Translating gives CASSSSRGSRNEQFF. Full variable domain (outside the CDR3, taken from reference TRBV7-2 and TRBJ2-1): GAGVSQSPSNKVTEKGKDVELRCDPISGHTALYWYRQSLGQGLEFLIYFQGNSAPDKSGLPSDRFSAERTGGSVSTLTIQRTQQEDSAVYLCASSSSRGSRNEQFFGPGTRLTVL.

This chain uses TRBV5-1 with TRBJ2-1; D is unresolved. The CDR3 has 11 amino acids. Germline CDR1 reads SGHRS; CDR2 reads YFSETQ. Trimming took off 5 bases at V and 6 bases at J, with 6 bases between the two ends. The CDR3 DNA sequence: TGCGCCAGCAGGGCCCTCAATGAGCAGTTCTTC. As protein: CASRALNEQFF.

This rearrangement joins TRBV5-6 to TRBJ2-1; 10 bases match TRBD2. Germline-derived CDR1 and CDR2 are SGHDT and YYEEEE. This CDR3 is built from 15 residues. Trimming took 0 bases from V and 8 from J; bases not matched to a gene: 5. Here the CDR3 DNA reads TGTGCCAGCAGCTTGGGCCTAGCGGGAGTACATGAGCAGTTCTTC. As protein: CASSLGLAGVHEQFF.

The chain recombines TRBV5-4 with TRBJ1-4, with 10 bases fitting TRBD1. CDR1 is SGHNT and CDR2 is YYREEE in the germline V gene (reference sequence). The CDR3 contains 17 residues. The J segment lost 3 bases and the V segment lost 2 bases, leaving 7 bases of the junction unmatched. The CDR3 DNA follows: TGTGCCAGCAGCTTCCGGGACAGGGGCTACGCTAATGAAAAACTGTTTTTT. Amino acids: CASSFRDRGYANEKLFF.

This chain connects TRBV19 to TRBJ2-1, with D possibly matching TRBD1 (6 bases). The germline CDR1 and CDR2 sequences are LNHDA and SQIVND (reference sequence). Trimming left V 7 bases short and J 0 bases short, with 10 bases between. This CDR3 spans 14 amino acids. The CDR3 region has the DNA TGTGCCAGTAATAGGGGGACCTCCTACAATGAGCAGTTCTTC. It codes for CASNRGTSYNEQFF.

This chain links TRBV18 with TRBJ2-3; tentative D call: TRBD1 (6 bases). This CDR3 has 15 residues. Germline V gives CDR1 KGHSH, CDR2 LQKENI. V was cut by 1 base and J by 2 bases, with 10 bases left in between. Here the CDR3 DNA reads TGTGCCAGCTCACCACTACAGGGCAACACAGATACGCAGTATTTT. Amino acid sequence: CASSPLQGNTDTQYF.